This T cell receptor beta chain was profiled in a study of brain T cells in children with intractable seizures. Per the germline V gene, CDR1 is LGHDT and CDR2 is YNNKEL (reference sequence). The CDR3 extends over 15 amino acids. V was pared by 6 bases and J by 5 bases, with 8 bases of the junction left unmatched. Whole-study findings and limits: Clones missing pre-surgery may reflect undersampling of that blood sample.

A remark on this clone: The antigen is undetermined.

Sequencing used immunoSEQ multiplex PCR; TCRdb keeps in-frame clones, though not all of them. This sample yields about 80,000 clones, of which 91% are seen a single time; 24% belongs to the top ten. V and J are TRBV3-1 (or the pseudogene TRBV3-2) and TRBJ2-1; 9 bases fit TRBD2. The specimen was peripheral blood, collected at surgery. The origin of this receptor is a girl aged 2-10 years with Rasmussen encephalitis and intractable seizures. CDR3 coding DNA: TGTGCCAGCAGTCGACTAGCGGTCCTGGACAATGAGCAGTTCTTC. Encoded protein: CASSRLAVLDNEQFF.